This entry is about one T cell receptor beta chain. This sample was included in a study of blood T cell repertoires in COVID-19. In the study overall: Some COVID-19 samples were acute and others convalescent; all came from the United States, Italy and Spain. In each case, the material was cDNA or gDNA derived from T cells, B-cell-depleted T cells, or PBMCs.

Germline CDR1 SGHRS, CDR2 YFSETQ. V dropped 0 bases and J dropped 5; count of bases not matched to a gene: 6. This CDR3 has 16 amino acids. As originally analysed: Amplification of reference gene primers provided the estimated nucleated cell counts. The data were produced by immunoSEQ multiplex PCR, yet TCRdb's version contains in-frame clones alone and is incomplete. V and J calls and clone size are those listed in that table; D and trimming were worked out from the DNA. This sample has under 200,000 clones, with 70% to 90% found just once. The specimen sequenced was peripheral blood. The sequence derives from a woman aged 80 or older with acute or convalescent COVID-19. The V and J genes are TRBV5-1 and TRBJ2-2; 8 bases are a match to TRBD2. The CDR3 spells CASSLGVRGGTGELFF. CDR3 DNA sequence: TGCGCCAGCAGCTTGGGCGTCCGGGGGGGTACCGGGGAGCTGTTTTTT.